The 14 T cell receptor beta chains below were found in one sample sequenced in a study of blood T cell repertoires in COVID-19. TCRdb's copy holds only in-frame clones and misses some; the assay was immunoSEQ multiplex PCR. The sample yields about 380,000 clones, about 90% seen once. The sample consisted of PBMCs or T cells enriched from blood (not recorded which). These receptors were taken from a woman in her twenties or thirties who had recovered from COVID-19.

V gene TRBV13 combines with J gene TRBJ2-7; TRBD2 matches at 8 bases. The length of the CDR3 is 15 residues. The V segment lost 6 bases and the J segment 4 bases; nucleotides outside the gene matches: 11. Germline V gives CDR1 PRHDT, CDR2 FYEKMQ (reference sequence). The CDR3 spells CASRLLTSASYEQYF. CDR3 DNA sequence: TGTGCCAGCAGGCTCCTGACTAGCGCGTCGTACGAGCAGTACTTC.

The CDR3 spells CASSFPFGRGVYNEQFF. CDR3 bases: TGCGCCAGCAGCTTCCCCTTTGGGCGGGGGGTATACAATGAGCAGTTCTTC. The chain links TRBV4-1 to TRBJ2-1, with TRBD2 identical over 8 bases. V lost 5 bases and J lost 4; bases outside the gene matches: 13. The germline CDR1 and CDR2 sequences are MGHRA and YSYEKL. The CDR3 is made up of 17 amino acids.

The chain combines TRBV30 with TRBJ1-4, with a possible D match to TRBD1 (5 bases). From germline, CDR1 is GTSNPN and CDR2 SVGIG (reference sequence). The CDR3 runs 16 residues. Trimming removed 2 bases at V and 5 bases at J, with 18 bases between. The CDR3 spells CAWSSARTAGNEKLFF. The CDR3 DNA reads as TGTGCCTGGAGTTCTGCGAGGACGGCAGGGAATGAAAAACTGTTTTTT. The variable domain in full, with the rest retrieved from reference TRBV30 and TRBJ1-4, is SQTIHQWPATLVQPVGSPLSLECTVEGTSNPNLYWYRQAAGRGLQLLFYSVGIGQISSEVPQNLSASRPQDRQFILSSKKLLLSDSGFYLCAWSSARTAGNEKLFFGSGTQLSVL.

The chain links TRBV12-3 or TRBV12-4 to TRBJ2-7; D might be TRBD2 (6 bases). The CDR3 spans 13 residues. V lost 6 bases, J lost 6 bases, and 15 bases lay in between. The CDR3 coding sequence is TGTGCCAGCAGCCCTCGGGGGACTTCCGAGCAGTACTTC. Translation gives CASSPRGTSEQYF.

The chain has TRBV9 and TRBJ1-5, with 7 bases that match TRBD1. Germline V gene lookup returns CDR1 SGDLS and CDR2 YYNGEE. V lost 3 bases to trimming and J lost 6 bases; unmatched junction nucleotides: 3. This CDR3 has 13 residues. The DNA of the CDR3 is TGTGCCAGCAGCGCAGGGGGGTTTCAGCCCCAGCATTTT. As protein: CASSAGGFQPQHF.

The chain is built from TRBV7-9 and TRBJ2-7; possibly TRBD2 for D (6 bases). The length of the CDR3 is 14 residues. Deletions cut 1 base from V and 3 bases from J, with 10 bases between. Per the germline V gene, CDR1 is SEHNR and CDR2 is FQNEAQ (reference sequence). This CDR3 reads CASSLDGGSYEQYF. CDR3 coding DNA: TGTGCCAGCAGCTTAGATGGGGGGAGCTACGAGCAGTACTTC.

CDR3 sequence: CASSQALGQGVWGEQYF. Written as DNA, the CDR3 is TGCGCCAGCAGCCAAGCGTTAGGACAGGGGGTATGGGGCGAGCAGTACTTC. This rearrangement joins TRBV4-1 to TRBJ2-7; TRBD1 aligns across 10 bases. The CDR3 has 17 residues. Trimming removed 1 base from V and 6 bases from J; junction bases left unmatched: 12. The germline gives CDR1 MGHRA, CDR2 YSYEKL.

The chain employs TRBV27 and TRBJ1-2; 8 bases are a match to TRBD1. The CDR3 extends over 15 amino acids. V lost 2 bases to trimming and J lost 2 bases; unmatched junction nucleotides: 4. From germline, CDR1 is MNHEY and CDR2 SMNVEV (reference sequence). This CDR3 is CASSLEQGANYGYTF. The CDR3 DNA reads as TGTGCCAGCAGTTTAGAGCAGGGGGCGAACTATGGCTACACCTTC.

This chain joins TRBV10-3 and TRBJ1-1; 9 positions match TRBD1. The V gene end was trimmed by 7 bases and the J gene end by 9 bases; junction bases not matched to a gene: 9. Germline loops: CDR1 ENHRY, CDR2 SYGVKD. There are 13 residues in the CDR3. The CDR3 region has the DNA TGTGCCATCAACCCAAGACAGGGGGGTAAAGCTTTCTTT. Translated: CAINPRQGGKAFF.

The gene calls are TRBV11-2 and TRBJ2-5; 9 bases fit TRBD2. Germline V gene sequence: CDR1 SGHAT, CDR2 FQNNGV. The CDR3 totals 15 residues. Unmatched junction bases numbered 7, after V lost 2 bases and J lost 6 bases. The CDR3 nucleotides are TGTGCCAGCAGCTTATGGGCGGGAGGGCCTCAGACCCAGTACTTC. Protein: CASSLWAGGPQTQYF. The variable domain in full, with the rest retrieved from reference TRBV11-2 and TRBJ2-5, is EAGVAQSPRYKIIEKRQSVAFWCNPISGHATLYWYQQILGQGPKLLIQFQNNGVVDDSQLPKDRFSAERLKGVDSTLKIQPAKLEDSAVYLCASSLWAGGPQTQYFGPGTRLLVL.

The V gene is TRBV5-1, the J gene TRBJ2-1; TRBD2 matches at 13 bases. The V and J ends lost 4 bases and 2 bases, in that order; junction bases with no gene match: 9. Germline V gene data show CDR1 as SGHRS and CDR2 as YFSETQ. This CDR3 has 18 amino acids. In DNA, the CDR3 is TGCGCCAGCAGCCTAGGACTAGCGGGAGTGTGGACCTACAATGAGCAGTTCTTC. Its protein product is CASSLGLAGVWTYNEQFF.

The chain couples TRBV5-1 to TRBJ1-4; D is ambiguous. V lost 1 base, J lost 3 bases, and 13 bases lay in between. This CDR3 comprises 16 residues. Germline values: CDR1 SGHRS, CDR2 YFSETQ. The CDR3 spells CASSLTGEVANEKLFF. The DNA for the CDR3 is TGCGCCAGCAGCTTGACCGGGGAGGTGGCTAATGAAAAACTGTTTTTT.

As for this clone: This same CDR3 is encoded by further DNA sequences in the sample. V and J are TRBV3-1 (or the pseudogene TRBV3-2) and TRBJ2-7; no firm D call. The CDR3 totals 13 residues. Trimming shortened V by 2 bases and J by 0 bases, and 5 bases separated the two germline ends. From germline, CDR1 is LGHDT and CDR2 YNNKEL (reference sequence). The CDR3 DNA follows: TGTGCCAGCAGCCAACGTAGCTCCTACGAGCAGTACTTC. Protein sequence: CASSQRSSYEQYF.

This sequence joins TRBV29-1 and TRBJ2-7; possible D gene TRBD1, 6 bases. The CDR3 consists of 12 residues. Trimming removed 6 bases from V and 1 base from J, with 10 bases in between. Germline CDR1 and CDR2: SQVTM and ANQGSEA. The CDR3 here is CSVLQGSYEQYF. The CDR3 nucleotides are TGCAGCGTCCTGCAGGGGTCCTACGAGCAGTACTTC.